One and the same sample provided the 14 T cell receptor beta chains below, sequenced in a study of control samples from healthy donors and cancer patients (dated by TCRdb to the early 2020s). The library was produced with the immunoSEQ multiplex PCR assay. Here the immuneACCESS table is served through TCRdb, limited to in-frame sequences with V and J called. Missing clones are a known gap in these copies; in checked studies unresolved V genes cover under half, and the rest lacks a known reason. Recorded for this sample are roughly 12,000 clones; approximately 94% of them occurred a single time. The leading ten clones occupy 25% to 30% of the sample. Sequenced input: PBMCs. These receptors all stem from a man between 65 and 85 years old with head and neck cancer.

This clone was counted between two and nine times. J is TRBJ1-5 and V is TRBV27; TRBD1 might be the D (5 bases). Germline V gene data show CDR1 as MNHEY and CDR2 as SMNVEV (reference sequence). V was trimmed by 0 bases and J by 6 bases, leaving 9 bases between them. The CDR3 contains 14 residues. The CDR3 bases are TGTGCCAGCAGTTTATCTGCAGGGATTCAGCCCCAGCATTTT. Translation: CASSLSAGIQPQHF.

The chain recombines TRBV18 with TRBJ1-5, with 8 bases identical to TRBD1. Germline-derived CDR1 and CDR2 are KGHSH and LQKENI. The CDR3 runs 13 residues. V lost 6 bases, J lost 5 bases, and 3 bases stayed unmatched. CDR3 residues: CASSGQGDQPQHF. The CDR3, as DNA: TGTGCCAGCTCCGGACAGGGCGATCAGCCCCAGCATTTT.

The CDR3 here is CASSLTGGTQPQHF. The CDR3 DNA is TGTGCCAGCAGCCTAACAGGGGGGACCCAGCCCCAGCATTTT. The J gene is TRBJ1-5, the V gene TRBV6-4; 8 nucleotides agree with TRBD1. This CDR3 contains 14 residues. The germline V gene encodes CDR1 MRHNA and CDR2 SNTAGT. Germline trimming cut 6 bases from V and 7 bases from J; bases unmatched to any gene: 8.

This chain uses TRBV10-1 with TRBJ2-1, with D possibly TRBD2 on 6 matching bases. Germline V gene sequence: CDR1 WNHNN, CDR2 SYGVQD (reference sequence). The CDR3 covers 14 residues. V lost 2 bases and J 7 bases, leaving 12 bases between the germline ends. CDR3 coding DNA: TGCGCCAGCAGTGAGCGGCGGGATGGTAATGAGCAGTTCTTC. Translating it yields CASSERRDGNEQFF.

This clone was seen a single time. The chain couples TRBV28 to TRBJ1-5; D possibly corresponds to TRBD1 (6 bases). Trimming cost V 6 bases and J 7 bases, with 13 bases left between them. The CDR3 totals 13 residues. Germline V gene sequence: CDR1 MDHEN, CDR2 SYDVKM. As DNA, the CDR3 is TGTGCCAGCAGGTCAGGGGCGGGACAGCCCCAGCATTTT. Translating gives CASRSGAGQPQHF.

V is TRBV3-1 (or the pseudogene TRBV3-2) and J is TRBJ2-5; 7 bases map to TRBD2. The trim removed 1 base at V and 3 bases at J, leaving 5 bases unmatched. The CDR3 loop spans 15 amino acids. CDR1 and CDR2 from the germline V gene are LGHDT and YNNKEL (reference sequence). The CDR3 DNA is TGTGCCAGCAGCCAAGGAGATGCGGGGGAAGAGACCCAGTACTTC. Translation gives CASSQGDAGEETQYF.

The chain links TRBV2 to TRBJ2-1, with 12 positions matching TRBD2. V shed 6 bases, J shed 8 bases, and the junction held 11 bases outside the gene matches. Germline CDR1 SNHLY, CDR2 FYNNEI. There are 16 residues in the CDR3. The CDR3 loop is CASSGRLAGVGDEQFF. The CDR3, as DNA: TGTGCCAGCAGCGGGAGACTAGCGGGAGTCGGAGATGAGCAGTTCTTC.

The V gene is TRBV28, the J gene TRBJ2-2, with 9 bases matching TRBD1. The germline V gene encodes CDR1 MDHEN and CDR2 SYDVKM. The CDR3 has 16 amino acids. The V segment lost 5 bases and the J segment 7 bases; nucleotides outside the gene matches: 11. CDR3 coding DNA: TGTGCCAGCAGTATGACCGGGACAGGGAAAAACGGGGAGCTGTTTTTT. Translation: CASSMTGTGKNGELFF.

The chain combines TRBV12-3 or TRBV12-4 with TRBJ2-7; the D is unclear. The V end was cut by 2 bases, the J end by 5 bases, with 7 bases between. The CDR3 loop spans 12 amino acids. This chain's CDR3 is CASSLIYNEQYF. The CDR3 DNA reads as TGTGCCAGCAGTTTAATCTACAACGAGCAGTACTTC.

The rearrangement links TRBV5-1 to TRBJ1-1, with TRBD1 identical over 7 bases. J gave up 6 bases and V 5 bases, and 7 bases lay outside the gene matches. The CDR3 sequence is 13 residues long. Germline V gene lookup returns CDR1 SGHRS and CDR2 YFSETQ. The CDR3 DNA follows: TGCGCCAGCAGAAATACAGGGGTGGCTGAAGCTTTCTTT. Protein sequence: CASRNTGVAEAFF.

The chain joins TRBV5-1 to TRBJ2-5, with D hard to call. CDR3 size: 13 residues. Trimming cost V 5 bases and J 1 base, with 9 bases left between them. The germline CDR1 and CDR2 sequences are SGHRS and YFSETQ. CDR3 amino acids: CASRVPPQETQYF. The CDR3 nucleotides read TGCGCCAGCAGGGTACCACCCCAAGAGACCCAGTACTTC.

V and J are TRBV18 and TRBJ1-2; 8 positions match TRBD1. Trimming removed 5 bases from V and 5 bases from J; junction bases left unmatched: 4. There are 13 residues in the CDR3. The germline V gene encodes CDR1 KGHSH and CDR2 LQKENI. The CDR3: CASSDGQGYGYTF. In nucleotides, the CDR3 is TGTGCCAGCTCAGACGGACAGGGATATGGCTACACCTTC.

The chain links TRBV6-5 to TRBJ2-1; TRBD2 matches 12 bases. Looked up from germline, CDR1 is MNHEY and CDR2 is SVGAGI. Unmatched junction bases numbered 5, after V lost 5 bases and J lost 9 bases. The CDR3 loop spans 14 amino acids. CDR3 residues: CASSTTSGGGEQFF. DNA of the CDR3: TGTGCCAGCAGTACGACTAGCGGGGGTGGTGAGCAGTTCTTC.

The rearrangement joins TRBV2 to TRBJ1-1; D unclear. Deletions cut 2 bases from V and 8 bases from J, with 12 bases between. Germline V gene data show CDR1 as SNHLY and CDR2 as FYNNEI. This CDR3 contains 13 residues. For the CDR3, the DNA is TGTGCCAGCAGTGAAACCTCCCCCGGGGAAGCTTTCTTT. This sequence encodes CASSETSPGEAFF. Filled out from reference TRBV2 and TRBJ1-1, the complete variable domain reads EPEVTQTPSHQVTQMGQEVILRCVPISNHLYFYWYRQILGQKVEFLVSFYNNEISEKSEIFDDQFSVERPDGSNFTLKIRSTKLEDSAMYFCASSETSPGEAFFGQGTRLTVV.